This passage covers 14 T cell receptor beta chains from one sample sequenced in a study of cytotoxic CD8 clonotypes in ibrutinib-treated CLL. TCRdb's copy holds only in-frame clones and misses some; the assay was immunoSEQ multiplex PCR. The sample has 330,000 or so clones; 67% are singletons. Sample: PBMCs, taken after 36 months of ibrutinib treatment. These receptors all come from a human donor with chronic lymphocytic leukemia.

The chain is built from TRBV15 and TRBJ2-4, with 10 bases aligning to TRBD2. Trimming removed 3 bases from V and 0 bases from J; junction bases left unmatched: 2. The CDR3 spans 16 residues. Germline V gene data show CDR1 as LNHNV and CDR2 as YYDKDF (reference sequence). CDR3 coding DNA: TGTGCCACCAGCAGGCTAGCGGGGGAAGCCAAAAACATTCAGTACTTC. Translating gives CATSRLAGEAKNIQYF.

The J gene is TRBJ2-7, the V gene TRBV27; 8 bases match TRBD1. The CDR3 covers 13 residues. V was clipped by 10 bases and J by 7 bases; unmatched bases: 12. Germline CDR1 and CDR2: MNHEY and SMNVEV (reference sequence). The CDR3 DNA is TGTGCCACAAGGGCAGGGGGCCGTGGAGAGCAGTACTTC. Its translation is CATRAGGRGEQYF.

This sequence joins TRBV18 and TRBJ1-2; no reliable D call. The V end lost 3 bases, the J end lost 0 bases, and 17 bases lay between the germline ends. Germline lookup yields CDR1 KGHSH and CDR2 LQKENI. There are 17 residues in the CDR3. The CDR3 DNA reads as TGTGCCAGCTCACCCTCCGCGAAAAGAGAAGCTAACTATGGCTACACCTTC. Translating gives CASSPSAKREANYGYTF.

This clone was seen just once. V usage is TRBV5-6 and J usage is TRBJ1-2; D call uncertain. CDR3 length: 15 amino acids. Germline lookup yields CDR1 SGHDT and CDR2 YYEEEE. Trimming stripped 0 bases from V and 3 bases from J, with 12 bases between. The CDR3 protein is CASSLGEAGDYGYTF. The CDR3 nucleotides read TGTGCCAGCAGCTTGGGAGAGGCAGGAGACTATGGCTACACCTTC.

This rearrangement joins TRBV5-6 to TRBJ2-1, with 9 positions matching TRBD1. In germline, CDR1 is SGHDT, CDR2 YYEEEE. V lost 7 bases to trimming and J lost 2 bases; unmatched junction nucleotides: 7. This CDR3 has 15 residues. The CDR3 protein is CASAIGTGPYNEQFF. The CDR3, as DNA: TGTGCCAGCGCCATCGGGACAGGGCCCTACAATGAGCAGTTCTTC.

This chain joins TRBV11-3 and TRBJ2-1; 7 bases fit TRBD1. Germline V CDR1 and CDR2: SGHNT, YENEEA. The V segment lost 2 bases and the J segment 1 base; nucleotides outside the gene matches: 2. The CDR3 totals 15 residues. The CDR3 DNA reads TGTGCCAGCAGCTTACGACAGGGTTCCTACAATGAGCAGTTCTTC. Protein sequence: CASSLRQGSYNEQFF.

The gene calls are TRBV27 and TRBJ2-7; D ambiguous. Germline CDR1 MNHEY, CDR2 SMNVEV (reference sequence). This CDR3 is 12 amino acids long. Trimming shortened V by 5 bases and J by 2 bases, and 7 bases separated the two germline ends. The CDR3 DNA is TGTGCCAGCAGTCACGGCCCCTACGAGCAGTACTTC. It encodes CASSHGPYEQYF.

This chain links TRBV6-5 with TRBJ1-1; 7 bases are a match to TRBD1. Looked up from germline, CDR1 is MNHEY and CDR2 is SVGAGI. This CDR3 is built from 15 residues. Losses at the gene ends were 3 bases for V and 1 base for J; bases not matched to a gene: 5. The CDR3 DNA reads TGTGCCAGCAGTTATGCAGGGGGTTGGAACACTGAAGCTTTCTTT. Amino acids: CASSYAGGWNTEAFF.

This rearrangement joins TRBV6-1 to TRBJ1-1; D unclear. The germline CDR1 and CDR2 sequences are MNHNS and SASEGT. The V and J ends lost 0 bases and 7 bases respectively, with 6 bases between them. CDR3 size: 12 residues. The CDR3 sequence is CASSEARFEAFF. The CDR3 DNA follows: TGTGCCAGCAGTGAAGCGAGGTTTGAAGCTTTCTTT.

The chain has TRBV7-2 and TRBJ1-1; no clear D. Deletions cut 3 bases from V and 1 base from J, with 6 bases between. CDR3 length equals 13 residues. The germline CDR1 and CDR2 sequences are SGHTA and FQGNSA. This chain's CDR3 is CASSLSGNTEAFF. The CDR3 coding sequence is TGTGCCAGCAGCTTGTCAGGGAACACTGAAGCTTTCTTT.

This clone turned up a few times. J is TRBJ1-1 and V is TRBV9; D is undetermined. The V and J ends lost 1 base and 1 base respectively, with 8 bases between them. The CDR3 is 14 residues long. Germline V gene sequence: CDR1 SGDLS, CDR2 YYNGEE. The CDR3 sequence: CASSVHQQNTEAFF. As DNA, the CDR3 is TGTGCCAGCAGCGTACATCAACAGAACACTGAAGCTTTCTTT.

The CDR3 DNA follows: TGCAGCGTTGGTTGGGCTAATGAAAAACTGTTTTTT. This sequence encodes CSVGWANEKLFF. The genes are TRBV29-1 and TRBJ1-4; D gene uncertain. The CDR3 spans 12 residues. Germline V gene data show CDR1 as SQVTM and CDR2 as ANQGSEA. Between the trimmed V and J ends, which lost 4 bases and 3 bases, there was a span of 6 bases.

This chain connects TRBV9 to TRBJ1-1, with D tentatively TRBD1 (6 bases). There are 11 residues in the CDR3. Germline lookup yields CDR1 SGDLS and CDR2 YYNGEE. V gave up 7 bases and J gave up 9 bases, with 13 bases separating them. CDR3 sequence: CASSKGTKAFF. Written as DNA, the CDR3 is TGTGCCAGCTCAAAAGGGACAAAAGCTTTCTTT.

This chain links TRBV4-1 with TRBJ2-7; 8 bases map to TRBD2. CDR1 MGHRA and CDR2 YSYEKL come from the germline V gene. With 3 bases clipped from V and 2 bases from J, the junction kept 0 bases outside the gene matches. The CDR3 runs to 13 residues. CDR3 in amino acids: CASSQGLAYEQYF. CDR3 in DNA: TGCGCCAGCAGCCAGGGACTAGCCTACGAGCAGTACTTC.